This is a list of T cell receptor beta chains from one sample in a study of cytomegalovirus exposure and HLA in healthy donors. TCRdb's table, derived via immunoSEQ multiplex PCR, lists solely in-frame clones and lacks some. The sample records 70,000 to 90,000 clones, approximately 70% being singletons. Sequencing used PBMCs. The receptors were gathered from a man aged 55 to 70 in good health and CMV-seropositive. The CDR3 runs from the conserved cysteine through the conserved F or W. D genes are given only for firm matches. For some rows the clone size is stated as once, few or many, or as a class when expanded; others skip it.

NA	TRBV6-1	NA	TRBJ2-5	CAGGNPRDIWETQYF	TGTGCCGGGGGAAACCCACGGGACATATGGGAGACCCAGTACTTC
NA	TRBV5-4	NA	TRBJ1-6	CASSLGGGTAYNSPLHF	TGTGCCAGCAGCTTGGGGGGGGGCACCGCCTATAATTCACCCCTCCACTTT
NA	TRBV7-8	NA	TRBJ2-3	CASSRYADTQYF	TGTGCCAGCAGCCGTTATGCAGATACGCAGTATTTT
NA	TRBV2	TRBD2	TRBJ2-5	CAGAGQETQYF	TGTGCCGGAGCGGGACAAGAGACCCAGTACTTC
NA	TRBV6-1	NA	TRBJ1-3	CASSRDGGSGNTIYF	TGTGCCAGCAGTCGCGACGGAGGCTCTGGAAACACCATATATTTT
few	TRBV7-8	TRBD2	TRBJ2-1	CASSSPPSSGRSYNEQFF	TGTGCCAGCAGCTCGCCCCCCTCTAGCGGGAGGTCCTACAATGAGCAGTTCTTC
NA	TRBV6-5	TRBD1	TRBJ2-7	CASSSRTGTYEQYF	TGTGCCAGCAGTTCTCGGACAGGGACCTACGAGCAGTACTTC
NA	TRBV5-1	TRBD2	TRBJ2-5	CASSLQELAGVGETQYF	TGCGCCAGCAGCTTGCAAGAACTAGCGGGAGTCGGAGAGACCCAGTACTTC
NA	TRBV7-9	TRBD1	TRBJ1-2	CASSLGQGTNYGYTF	TGTGCCAGCAGCTTAGGACAGGGAACTAACTATGGCTACACCTTC
NA	TRBV28	NA	TRBJ1-4	CASTPGTFGEKLFF	TGTGCCAGCACCCCCGGGACATTCGGTGAAAAACTGTTTTTT
NA	TRBV6-5	TRBD1	TRBJ2-7	CASCRTGGYEQYF	TGTGCCAGCTGTCGGACAGGGGGCTACGAGCAGTACTTC
NA	TRBV12-5	NA	TRBJ2-2	CASALRPGPITGELFF	TGTGCTAGTGCCTTGCGGCCAGGGCCAATCACCGGGGAGCTGTTTTTT
few	TRBV4-1	TRBD1	TRBJ1-1	CASSQGRGVRTEAFF	TGCGCCAGCAGCCAAGGCAGGGGGGTGAGGACTGAAGCTTTCTTT
NA	TRBV6-5	NA	TRBJ2-2	CASSYGGARDTGELFF	TGTGCCAGCAGTTACGGGGGGGCGAGGGACACCGGGGAGCTGTTTTTT
NA	TRBV6-5	NA	TRBJ1-5	CASSYLGGSNQPQHF	TGTGCCAGCAGTTACCTCGGGGGTAGCAATCAGCCCCAGCATTTT
few	TRBV7-9	TRBD2	TRBJ2-1	CASSESLAGGIDEQFF	TGTGCCAGCAGCGAATCACTAGCGGGGGGGATCGATGAGCAGTTCTTC
NA	TRBV4-2	NA	TRBJ2-7	CASSQDPDSDEQYF	TGTGCCAGCAGCCAAGATCCGGACTCGGACGAGCAGTACTTC
few	TRBV7-9	NA	TRBJ1-1	CASSVLQGGDTEAFF	TGTGCCAGCAGCGTACTACAGGGTGGGGACACTGAAGCTTTCTTT
NA	TRBV9	NA	TRBJ1-6	CASSPGQGSSPLHF	TGTGCCAGCAGCCCCGGGCAGGGAAGTTCACCCCTCCACTTT
few	TRBV6-5	NA	TRBJ1-2	CASSGQGKGGYTF	TGTGCCAGCAGCGGGCAGGGGAAGGGTGGCTACACCTTC
NA	TRBV6-5	NA	TRBJ1-6	CASRQYNSPLHF	TGTGCCAGCAGACAATATAATTCACCCCTCCACTTT
NA	TRBV9	NA	TRBJ2-2	CASSVGGGTGELFF	TGTGCCAGCAGCGTAGGGGGCGGCACCGGGGAGCTGTTTTTT